Listed here are 27 T cell receptor beta chains from one sample, sequenced in a study of blood T cell repertoires in COVID-19. The data were produced by immunoSEQ multiplex PCR, yet TCRdb's version contains in-frame clones alone and is incomplete. The sample carries some 72,000 clones, approximately 80% recorded once. Sequenced input: peripheral blood. The receptors were gathered from a man aged 50-60 years with COVID-19, enrolled during active disease.

J is TRBJ2-3 and V is TRBV7-3; tentative D call: TRBD1 (6 bases). The CDR3 covers 13 residues. The ends were cut back, 3 bases at V and 7 bases at J, with 11 bases in the middle. Per germline, CDR1 SGHTA and CDR2 FQGTGA. The CDR3 region has the DNA TGTGCCAGCAGCTTTAGACAGGACAATACGCAGTATTTT. This sequence encodes CASSFRQDNTQYF.

The chain is built from TRBV2 and TRBJ2-1; D perhaps matches TRBD2 (6 bases). The CDR3 contains 13 residues. Trimming cost V 10 bases and J 5 bases, with 15 bases left between them. Looked up from germline, CDR1 is SNHLY and CDR2 is FYNNEI. For the CDR3, the DNA is TGTGCCAAATCGGGGGAGTTCCACAATGAGCAGTTCTTC. Protein sequence: CAKSGEFHNEQFF.

The chain is built from TRBV30 and TRBJ1-3; 9 bases align to TRBD1. This CDR3 comprises 18 residues. With 0 bases clipped from V and 0 bases from J, the junction kept 9 bases outside the gene matches. Looked up from germline, CDR1 is GTSNPN and CDR2 is SVGIG (reference sequence). The CDR3 nucleotides read TGTGCCTGGAGTGTATTCGGACAGGGGTTCTACTCTGGAAACACCATATATTTT. Protein: CAWSVFGQGFYSGNTIYF.

The CDR3 DNA reads as TGTGCCAGCAGGGGTTTAAGGCACTATAGCAATCAGCCCCAGCATTTT. Amino acids: CASRGLRHYSNQPQHF. The chain combines TRBV19 with TRBJ1-5; possible D gene TRBD1, 6 bases. The germline V gene has CDR1 LNHDA and CDR2 SQIVND (reference sequence). V was shortened by 9 bases and J by 0 bases, with 18 bases between the two germline ends. This CDR3 contains 16 residues.

This sequence joins TRBV7-9 and TRBJ1-5; the match to TRBD1 covers 8 bases. The CDR3 runs 14 residues. Germline V gene lookup returns CDR1 SEHNR and CDR2 FQNEAQ (reference sequence). After removal of 5 bases from V and 8 bases from J, the junction contained 8 bases not matched to a gene. The CDR3 nucleotides are TGTGCCAGCAGCGTACAGGGGGTCAGGGAGCCCCAGCATTTT. This translates into CASSVQGVREPQHF. The full variable domain, rest sourced from reference TRBV7-9 and TRBJ1-5, is DTGVSQNPRHKITKRGQNVTFRCDPISEHNRLYWYRQTLGQGPEFLTYFQNEAQLEKSRLLSDRFSAERPKGSFSTLEIQRTEQGDSAMYLCASSVQGVREPQHFGDGTRLSIL.

The chain joins TRBV24-1 to TRBJ2-3, with 11 bases aligning to TRBD2. This CDR3 contains 16 residues. Per the germline V gene, CDR1 is KGHDR and CDR2 is SFDVKD. V was clipped by 3 bases and J by 5 bases; unmatched bases: 6. CDR3 in amino acids: CATSDPLAGDEDTQYF. CDR3 sequence (DNA): TGTGCCACCAGTGATCCACTAGCGGGAGATGAAGATACGCAGTATTTT.

This chain uses TRBV2 with TRBJ2-1; D ambiguous. V lost 4 bases and J lost 4, with 5 bases in between. The CDR3 sequence is 12 residues long. Germline CDR1 reads SNHLY; CDR2 reads FYNNEI. The DNA for the CDR3 is TGTGCCAGCAGTGGAGTATACAATGAGCAGTTCTTC. It yields the protein CASSGVYNEQFF.

This rearrangement joins TRBV11-3 to TRBJ2-3; unclear D gene. This CDR3 is 16 amino acids long. CDR1 and CDR2 (germline): SGHNT, YENEEA. Trimming removed 0 bases from V and 0 bases from J, with 10 bases in between. This chain's CDR3 is CASSLDPASSTDTQYF. CDR3 sequence (DNA): TGTGCCAGCAGCTTAGATCCGGCTAGTAGCACAGATACGCAGTATTTT.

This clone showed up many times. The V and J genes are TRBV19 and TRBJ2-1; 8 bases line up with TRBD1. J was trimmed by 8 bases and V by 4 bases; bases with no gene match: 7. Germline CDR1 reads LNHDA; CDR2 reads SQIVND (reference sequence). The CDR3 has 14 amino acids. In DNA, the CDR3 is TGTGCCAGTAGTAGCGCAGGGGGCATCTATGAGCAGTTCTTC. Translated: CASSSAGGIYEQFF.

The count of this clone is one. The rearrangement joins TRBV6-1 to TRBJ1-4, with D possibly being TRBD1 (5 bases). The CDR3 extends over 13 amino acids. Trimming stripped 5 bases from V and 8 bases from J, with 12 bases between. Germline V lookup: CDR1 MNHNS, CDR2 SASEGT. This CDR3 reads CASSYTSGEKLFF. CDR3 DNA sequence: TGTGCCAGCAGTTATACGTCAGGGGAAAAACTGTTTTTT.

The chain employs TRBV5-8 and TRBJ2-7; 8 nucleotides agree with TRBD1. The germline CDR1 and CDR2 sequences are SGHTS and YDEGEE. Trimming took 4 bases from V and 3 from J; bases not matched to a gene: 6. This CDR3 region has 14 residues. The CDR3 sequence is CASSGGQGNYEQYF. CDR3 bases: TGTGCCAGCAGCGGCGGACAGGGAAACTACGAGCAGTACTTC.

V gene TRBV5-5 combines with J gene TRBJ1-6, with 7 bases lining up with TRBD1. The CDR3 runs to 15 residues. Germline CDR1 reads SGHKS; CDR2 reads YYEKEE (reference sequence). V lost 3 bases, J lost 6 bases, and 6 bases stayed unmatched. The CDR3 region has the DNA TGTGCCAGCAGCTCGCTGGGACAGCTTAATTCACCCCTCCACTTT. Amino acid sequence: CASSSLGQLNSPLHF. Full variable domain (rest looked up from reference TRBV5-5 and TRBJ1-6): DAGVTQSPTHLIKTRGQQVTLRCSPISGHKSVSWYQQVLGQGPQFIFQYYEKEERGRGNFPDRFSARQFPNYSSELNVNALLLGDSALYLCASSSLGQLNSPLHFGNGTRLTVT.

V and J are TRBV30 and TRBJ1-5, with D perhaps TRBD1 (6 bases). V dropped 2 bases and J dropped 0 bases, with 11 bases sitting between them. The CDR3 spans 15 residues. Germline lookup yields CDR1 GTSNPN and CDR2 SVGIG (reference sequence). The CDR3 DNA is TGTGCCTGGAGTAAGAACAGGGTTAGCAATCAGCCCCAGCATTTT. This translates into CAWSKNRVSNQPQHF.

This clone has a handful of counts. The chain carries TRBV14 and TRBJ1-1; D uncertain. Germline values: CDR1 SGHDN, CDR2 FVKESK. This CDR3 comprises 13 residues. V lost 5 bases to trimming and J lost 2 bases, with 9 bases between them. This CDR3 reads CASSYRGNTEAFF. The CDR3 DNA follows: TGTGCCAGCAGCTACCGGGGAAACACTGAAGCTTTCTTT.

The chain employs TRBV11-2 and TRBJ2-7; 11 bases map to TRBD2. Germline CDR1 reads SGHAT; CDR2 reads FQNNGV. V dropped 4 bases and J dropped 6; count of bases not matched to a gene: 8. The CDR3 extends over 15 amino acids. The CDR3 sequence: CASSYRLAGNPEQYF. The DNA of the CDR3 is TGTGCCAGCAGCTACAGACTAGCGGGGAACCCCGAGCAGTACTTC.

The CDR3 loop is CAWGPPRRGYEQYF. CDR3 DNA: TGTGCCTGGGGGCCCCCTAGAAGAGGTTACGAGCAGTACTTC. The V and J genes are TRBV30 and TRBJ2-7; D ambiguous. CDR3 length: 14 amino acids. Germline V CDR1 and CDR2: GTSNPN, SVGIG (reference sequence). The germline V and J ends were trimmed by 5 bases and 4 bases, with 18 bases remaining between them. Full variable domain (missing parts from reference TRBV30 and TRBJ2-7): SQTIHQWPATLVQPVGSPLSLECTVEGTSNPNLYWYRQAAGRGLQLLFYSVGIGQISSEVPQNLSASRPQDRQFILSSKKLLLSDSGFYLCAWGPPRRGYEQYFGPGTRLTVT.

J is TRBJ1-4 and V is TRBV6-1; D call uncertain. The CDR3 contains 15 residues. Trimming stripped 2 bases from V and 14 bases from J, with 21 bases between. Looked up from germline, CDR1 is MNHNS and CDR2 is SASEGT. The CDR3, as DNA: TGTGCCAGCAGTGAACCCGAAACCATCGGTCGTATTCTGTTTTTT. Translating gives CASSEPETIGRILFF.

The J gene is TRBJ2-7, the V gene TRBV6-1; 11 nucleotides align to TRBD1. Germline assignment: CDR1 MNHNS and CDR2 SASEGT. The CDR3 spans 15 residues. V dropped 2 bases and J dropped 4; count of bases not matched to a gene: 4. The CDR3 sequence: CASSETGTGGYEQYF. CDR3 sequence (DNA): TGTGCCAGCAGTGAAACCGGGACAGGGGGTTACGAGCAGTACTTC.

For the CDR3, the DNA is TGCGCCAGCAGCTCAGGACAGGGATCCGAAGCTTTCTTT. This encodes CASSSGQGSEAFF. This chain connects TRBV5-1 to TRBJ1-1, with 8 positions matching TRBD1. This CDR3 has 13 amino acids. Germline-derived CDR1 and CDR2 are SGHRS and YFSETQ. The V gene end was trimmed by 3 bases and the J gene end by 8 bases; junction bases not matched to a gene: 6. Complete variable domain (other parts from reference TRBV5-1 and TRBJ1-1): KAGVTQTPRYLIKTRGQQVTLSCSPISGHRSVSWYQQTPGQGLQFLFEYFSETQRNKGNFPGRFSGRQFSNSRSEMNVSTLELGDSALYLCASSSGQGSEAFFGQGTRLTVV.

The chain has TRBV28 and TRBJ2-7; 10 bases line up with TRBD1. Germline-derived CDR1 and CDR2 are MDHEN and SYDVKM. The V and J ends lost 5 bases and 2 bases, in that order; junction bases with no gene match: 6. CDR3 length: 15 residues. CDR3 region: CASSQRQGATYEQYF. The CDR3, as DNA: TGTGCCAGCAGTCAGAGACAGGGGGCAACCTACGAGCAGTACTTC.

The chain carries TRBV4-3 and TRBJ2-3; tentative D call: TRBD2 (6 bases). CDR1 is LGHNA and CDR2 is YSLEER in the germline V gene. The CDR3 spans 16 residues. Trimming shortened V by 1 base and J by 5 bases, and 16 bases separated the two germline ends. The CDR3 is CASSQVLSGSKDTQYF. For the CDR3, the DNA is TGCGCCAGCAGCCAAGTGTTAAGCGGGTCTAAAGATACGCAGTATTTT.

This sequence joins TRBV29-1 and TRBJ2-5; the match to TRBD2 covers 11 bases. Germline V gives CDR1 SQVTM, CDR2 ANQGSEA. With V trimmed by 4 bases and J by 5 bases, 3 bases remained unmatched. The CDR3 runs 13 residues. The chain's CDR3 is CSVVAGGGETQYF. CDR3 sequence (DNA): TGCAGCGTTGTAGCGGGAGGGGGCGAGACCCAGTACTTC.

This chain links TRBV10-3 with TRBJ2-7, with D unclear. This CDR3 has 11 amino acids. V was pared by 3 bases and J by 6 bases, with 6 bases between. Germline-derived CDR1 and CDR2 are ENHRY and SYGVKD. DNA for the CDR3: TGTGCCATCAGTGATTTGGCCGAGCAGTACTTC. Its protein is CAISDLAEQYF.

This CDR3 is CASRKEGEIGELFF. The CDR3 region has the DNA TGTGCCAGCAGGAAGGAGGGAGAAATCGGGGAGCTGTTTTTT. The rearrangement uses TRBV6-5 and TRBJ2-2; TRBD2 might be the D (6 bases). Germline assignment: CDR1 MNHEY and CDR2 SVGAGI. The germline V and J ends were trimmed by 6 bases and 7 bases, with 15 bases remaining between them. This CDR3 is built from 14 residues.

This clone was recorded once. The chain is built from TRBV2 and TRBJ1-6; 9 bases line up with TRBD1. V dropped 7 bases and J dropped 9; count of bases not matched to a gene: 10. Germline V lookup: CDR1 SNHLY, CDR2 FYNNEI. CDR3 size: 15 residues. The CDR3 loop reads CASTSRDREGSPLHF. The CDR3 coding sequence is TGTGCCAGCACTTCCCGGGACAGGGAAGGTTCACCCCTCCACTTT.

This sequence joins TRBV4-1 and TRBJ2-7; 8 bases align to TRBD1. This CDR3 has 16 residues. V trimming: 1 base; J trimming: 1 base; junction bases outside the gene matches: 6. CDR1 is MGHRA and CDR2 is YSYEKL in the germline V gene. DNA of the CDR3: TGCGCCAGCAGCCAAGTTCAGAGACAGGGGTCCTACGAGCAGTACTTC. This encodes CASSQVQRQGSYEQYF.

This clone has just one count. The J gene is TRBJ1-4, the V gene TRBV19; TRBD1 might be the D (6 bases). V lost 5 bases to trimming and J lost 8 bases, with 18 bases between them. CDR3 length: 15 residues. The germline V gene has CDR1 LNHDA and CDR2 SQIVND (reference sequence). CDR3 sequence: CASSPLARGEEKLFF. The CDR3 nucleotides are TGTGCCAGTAGTCCCCTCGCCAGGGGAGAAGAAAAACTGTTTTTT.